Following are 14 T cell receptor beta chains from one sample sequenced in a study of T cells in Graves' hyperthyroidism and ophthalmopathy. RNA transcripts yielded amplified TCR beta CDR3 regions. An initial round of RT-PCR targeting the TCR CDR3 relied on the HTBI primer set. TCRdb ran MiXCR on the multiplex PCR reads and lists one entry per CDR3 protein. The table has 750,000 to 900,000 distinct CDR3 sequences, 35% to 40% seen once. The sample comprised blood. These receptors originate from a man aged 18 to 29 with Graves' hyperthyroidism.

This clonotype has just a few counts. This chain connects TRBV12-3 or TRBV12-4 to TRBJ1-6, with D possibly TRBD1 on 6 matching bases. The V and J ends lost 5 bases and 9 bases respectively, with 20 bases between them. CDR3 length equals 16 residues. The CDR3: CASSLYPTGYGSPLHF. The CDR3 region has the DNA TGTGCCAGCAGTCTCTACCCAACAGGGTACGGTTCACCCCTCCACTTT.

On this clonotype itself: This may come from a read error, since a much larger clone is one base off. The V and J genes are TRBV10-3 and TRBJ1-1; D is unclear. In germline, CDR1 is ENHRY, CDR2 SYGVKD. This CDR3 is built from 12 residues. The V and J ends lost 5 bases and 5 bases respectively, with 9 bases between them. CDR3 nucleotide sequence: TGTGCCATCAGTTGGAAGGTAACTGAAGCTTTCTTT. Its protein product is CAISWKVTEAFF.

In the case of this clonotype: This may be a read error, as it is one base from a much larger clone. The conserved phenylalanine or tryptophan is not found at the CDR3 terminus, so this likely reflects a read error. The gene calls are TRBV19 and TRBJ1-1, with TRBD1 as a possible D gene (6 bases). V dropped 4 bases and J dropped 3 bases, with 9 bases sitting between them. The germline gives CDR1 LNHDA, CDR2 SQIVND (reference sequence). The length of the CDR3 is 13 residues. This chain's CDR3 is CASSNGGHTEAFS. The CDR3 bases are TGTGCCAGTAGTAACGGGGGGCACACTGAAGCTTTCTCT.

This clonotype was detected only a few times. The chain combines TRBV9 with TRBJ2-2; tentatively, D is TRBD1 (5 bases). CDR3 size: 13 residues. Germline values: CDR1 SGDLS, CDR2 YYNGEE. Trimming cost V 5 bases and J 2 bases, with 7 bases left between them. CDR3 DNA sequence: TGTGCCAGCAGGGACATAAACACCGGGGAGCTGTTTTTT. Amino acids: CASRDINTGELFF.

The chain has TRBV12-3 or TRBV12-4 and TRBJ1-1; 9 bases fit TRBD1. V lost 2 bases and J lost 5; bases outside the gene matches: 3. This CDR3 is 14 amino acids long. DNA for the CDR3: TGTGCCAGCAGTTTAACAGGGGGCATTACTGAAGCTTTCTTT. It encodes CASSLTGGITEAFF.

The genes are TRBV6-5 and TRBJ2-5; 8 nucleotides agree with TRBD1. The CDR3 covers 15 residues. Trimming at V came to 6 bases and at J to 2 bases, leaving 8 bases not matched to a gene. Germline CDR1 MNHEY, CDR2 SVGAGI. The CDR3 DNA reads as TGTGCCAGCAGCCCGACCGGGGACAGGCAAGAGACCCAGTACTTC. This codes for CASSPTGDRQETQYF.

The chain couples TRBV6-5 to TRBJ2-5; TRBD1 aligns across 9 bases. Trimming cost V 3 bases and J 5 bases; bases outside gene matches: 7. This CDR3 contains 15 residues. CDR1 is MNHEY, CDR2 SVGAGI, per germline. CDR3 nucleotides: TGTGCCAGCAGTTATAGGACAGGGGCCGTGGAGACCCAGTACTTC. This sequence encodes CASSYRTGAVETQYF.

This clonotype came up many times. The V and J genes are TRBV7-2 and TRBJ1-2, with D tentatively TRBD1 (6 bases). Germline CDR1 reads SGHTA; CDR2 reads FQGNSA. V was shortened by 5 bases and J by 8 bases, with 18 bases between the two germline ends. The length of the CDR3 is 14 residues. CDR3 in DNA: TGTGCCAGCAGCCCTCGACAGGCTAAGTTCGGCTACACCTTC. Its protein product is CASSPRQAKFGYTF.

A few counts support this clonotype. The J gene is TRBJ2-7, the V gene TRBV2; 10 nucleotides match TRBD1. CDR3 length: 13 residues. Germline assignment: CDR1 SNHLY and CDR2 FYNNEI. Trimming took 7 bases from V and 6 from J; bases not matched to a gene: 6. CDR3: CASNRDRGLEQYF. The CDR3 DNA reads TGTGCCAGCAACCGGGACAGGGGACTCGAGCAGTACTTC.

For this clonotype: A read error may explain this, as a much larger clone is one base away. The chain couples TRBV21-1 to TRBJ1-2. TRBV21-1 constitutes a pseudogene. The CDR3 sequence is 13 residues long. The CDR3 sequence is CASSTDMTYGYTF. CDR3 DNA sequence: TGTGCCAGCAGCACTGACATGACCTATGGCTACACCTTC.

Many counts were recorded for this clonotype. The V call is TRBV12-5, the J call TRBJ1-2; tentative D call: TRBD1 (5 bases). CDR3 length: 12 residues. V was pared by 7 bases and J by 5 bases, with 11 bases between. Germline values: CDR1 LGHNT, CDR2 FRNRAP. CDR3 DNA sequence: TGTGCTAGTGAACGGGACGGTTATGGCTACACCTTC. Its translation: CASERDGYGYTF.

The chain links TRBV7-8 to TRBJ2-5, with 7 positions matching TRBD2. The germline V gene has CDR1 SGHVS and CDR2 FQNEAQ. This CDR3 has 17 amino acids. V was pared by 4 bases and J by 5 bases, with 16 bases of the junction left unmatched. In DNA form, the CDR3 reads TGTGCCAGCAGCTCTAGGGAGGGCCGGGTAGAGGGGGAGACCCAGTACTTC. Its protein is CASSSREGRVEGETQYF.

This clonotype was found many times. The genes are TRBV20-1 and TRBJ1-5; TRBD1 agrees at 7 bases. V was pared by 2 bases and J by 6 bases, with 10 bases of the junction left unmatched. CDR1 DFQATT and CDR2 SNEGSKA come from the germline V gene (reference sequence). The CDR3 spans 15 residues. CDR3 sequence (DNA): TGCAGTGCTAGACAGGGGGGGCGGGAGGCTCAGCCCCAGCATTTT. Its protein product is CSARQGGREAQPQHF.

This clonotype occurred many times. V is TRBV11-2 and J is TRBJ2-2; no clear D. In germline, CDR1 is SGHAT, CDR2 FQNNGV. The CDR3 is 13 residues long. The ends were cut back, 9 bases at V and 3 bases at J, with 11 bases in the middle. CDR3 coding DNA: TGTGCCAGTAGACCGGTACACACCGGGGAGCTGTTTTTT. Its protein product is CASRPVHTGELFF.